These 26 T cell receptor beta chains were all obtained from the same sample, sequenced in a study of blood T cell repertoires in COVID-19. Measured with immunoSEQ multiplex PCR; TCRdb has only the in-frame clones, and not every one. The sample holds about 230,000 clones, over 75% seen once. Sequencing input: peripheral blood. The receptors derive from a man aged 45 to 65 with COVID-19, enrolled during active disease.

The genes are TRBV2 and TRBJ2-2; 13 bases line up with TRBD2. The CDR3 runs to 16 residues. The junction had 4 bases not matched to a gene; V was cut back by 5 bases and J by 4 bases. CDR1 and CDR2 from the germline V gene are SNHLY and FYNNEI. For the CDR3, the DNA is TGTGCCAGCAGTTTTCGGACTAGCGGGAGCACCGGGGAGCTGTTTTTT. Protein: CASSFRTSGSTGELFF.

The genes are TRBV6-5 and TRBJ2-2; 7 positions match TRBD1. Per the germline V gene, CDR1 is MNHEY and CDR2 is SVGAGI. The CDR3 has 15 amino acids. V was pared by 2 bases and J by 5 bases, with 5 bases of the junction left unmatched. The CDR3 bases are TGTGCCAGCAGTTACAAGGGGGCTAGGACCGGGGAGCTGTTTTTT. This sequence encodes CASSYKGARTGELFF.

The V and J genes are TRBV6-2 or TRBV6-3 and TRBJ2-1; 8 nucleotides line up with TRBD2. With 4 bases clipped from V and 6 bases from J, the junction kept 11 bases outside the gene matches. The V gene's germline CDR1 is MNHEY and CDR2 SVGEGT. This CDR3 is 16 amino acids long. CDR3 bases: TGTGCCAGCAGTTCCCATACCGGCGCGGGAGGCAATGAGCAGTTCTTC. As protein: CASSSHTGAGGNEQFF.

This chain joins TRBV27 and TRBJ2-4; D might be TRBD2 (6 bases). CDR1 is MNHEY and CDR2 is SMNVEV in the germline V gene (reference sequence). The length of the CDR3 is 14 residues. V dropped 4 bases and J dropped 3 bases, with 10 bases sitting between them. CDR3 coding DNA: TGTGCCAGCAGTTCGAGGGGACTCAAAAACATTCAGTACTTC. The encoded protein is CASSSRGLKNIQYF.

This chain uses TRBV3-1 (or the pseudogene TRBV3-2) with TRBJ1-4; the match to TRBD1 covers 7 bases. V lost 1 base to trimming and J lost 4 bases; unmatched junction nucleotides: 3. There are 15 residues in the CDR3. CDR1 and CDR2 (germline): LGHDT, YNNKEL (reference sequence). CDR3 in amino acids: CASSQGTGGNEKLFF. The CDR3 nucleotides are TGTGCCAGCAGCCAAGGGACAGGAGGTAATGAAAAACTGTTTTTT.

V gene TRBV4-1 combines with J gene TRBJ1-2; 9 bases line up with TRBD1. V lost 2 bases to trimming and J lost 4 bases; unmatched junction nucleotides: 2. The germline V gene has CDR1 MGHRA and CDR2 YSYEKL. The CDR3 length is 14 residues. The DNA of the CDR3 is TGCGCCAGCAGCCAATCGGACAGGGGCTATGGCTACACCTTC. Translated: CASSQSDRGYGYTF.

The V gene is TRBV7-6, the J gene TRBJ1-5; the match to TRBD1 covers 9 bases. The J segment lost 4 bases and the V segment lost 0 bases, leaving 1 base of the junction unmatched. The germline CDR1 and CDR2 sequences are SGHVS and FNYEAQ. This CDR3 comprises 15 residues. The CDR3 DNA reads as TGTGCCAGCAGCTTAGCAGACAGGGGGAATCAGCCCCAGCATTTT. It translates to CASSLADRGNQPQHF. Drawing the rest from reference TRBV7-6 and TRBJ1-5, the complete variable domain is GAGVSQSPRYKVTKRGQDVALRCDPISGHVSLYWYRQALGQGPEFLTYFNYEAQQDKSGLPNDRFSAERPEGSISTLTIQRTEQRDSAMYRCASSLADRGNQPQHFGDGTRLSIL.

The J gene is TRBJ1-1, the V gene TRBV30; D uncertain. V lost 0 bases to trimming and J lost 3 bases, with 5 bases between them. CDR1 and CDR2 (germline): GTSNPN, SVGIG (reference sequence). The CDR3 length is 12 residues. The CDR3 nucleotides read TGTGCCTGGAGTGTACGAGACACTGAAGCTTTCTTT. Protein product: CAWSVRDTEAFF.

This sequence joins TRBV20-1 and TRBJ2-7, with 8 bases aligning to TRBD2. Looked up from germline, CDR1 is DFQATT and CDR2 is SNEGSKA (reference sequence). This CDR3 region has 15 residues. J lost 5 bases, V lost 3 bases, and 12 bases had no gene match. The DNA for the CDR3 is TGCAGTGCTAGTCTTTCGGTTAGCGGGGTCGACGAGCAGTACTTC. This gives the protein CSASLSVSGVDEQYF.

This clone was picked up a small number of times. The chain combines TRBV28 with TRBJ2-5; 10 bases are shared with TRBD1. This CDR3 is 16 amino acids long. Losses at the gene ends were 7 bases for V and 5 bases for J; bases not matched to a gene: 13. The V gene's germline CDR1 is MDHEN and CDR2 SYDVKM. The CDR3: CASNDAGTGVPETQYF. CDR3 sequence (DNA): TGTGCCAGCAACGACGCCGGGACAGGGGTTCCCGAGACCCAGTACTTC.

This chain links TRBV5-1 with TRBJ1-4; D is possibly TRBD1 (5 bases). The CDR3 contains 15 residues. Deletions cut 4 bases from V and 2 bases from J, with 12 bases between. Looked up from germline, CDR1 is SGHRS and CDR2 is YFSETQ. DNA of the CDR3: TGCGCCAGCAGCACAGGACATTCGACTAATGAAAAACTGTTTTTT. Encoded protein: CASSTGHSTNEKLFF.

The chain combines TRBV5-4 with TRBJ2-5, with D possibly being TRBD1 (5 bases). The V and J ends lost 0 bases and 2 bases respectively, with 8 bases between them. Germline V gives CDR1 SGHNT, CDR2 YYREEE (reference sequence). The CDR3 loop spans 14 amino acids. The CDR3 protein is CASSLGGAQETQYF. The CDR3 bases are TGTGCCAGCAGCTTGGGTGGGGCACAAGAGACCCAGTACTTC. Drawing the rest from reference TRBV5-4 and TRBJ2-5, the complete variable domain is ETGVTQSPTHLIKTRGQQVTLRCSSQSGHNTVSWYQQALGQGPQFIFQYYREEENGRGNFPPRFSGLQFPNYSSELNVNALELDDSALYLCASSLGGAQETQYFGPGTRLLVL.

This chain links TRBV4-1 with TRBJ1-1, with a weak D call TRBD1 (6 bases). The CDR3 sequence is 16 residues long. In germline, CDR1 is MGHRA, CDR2 YSYEKL. Trimming shortened V by 3 bases and J by 3 bases, and 17 bases separated the two germline ends. CDR3 coding DNA: TGCGCCAGCAGCCATACAGGGAGATCGGGGCACACTGAAGCTTTCTTT. Protein sequence: CASSHTGRSGHTEAFF.

V and J are TRBV19 and TRBJ1-1, with 11 bases lining up with TRBD1. The CDR3 has 18 amino acids. CDR1 and CDR2 from the germline V gene are LNHDA and SQIVND (reference sequence). With V trimmed by 7 bases and J by 5 bases, 18 bases remained unmatched. The CDR3 nucleotides are TGTGCCAGTACCCCAAGGGCGGGGACAGGGGGATCTCGGACTGAAGCTTTCTTT. It yields the protein CASTPRAGTGGSRTEAFF.

In DNA form, the CDR3 reads TGTGCCAGCAGCCCAACTAGCGGGGGCCTTCCCTACGAGCAGTACTTC. This translates into CASSPTSGGLPYEQYF. The rearrangement uses TRBV7-2 and TRBJ2-7, with 11 bases matching TRBD2. Losses at the gene ends were 5 bases for V and 2 bases for J; bases not matched to a gene: 8. This CDR3 is built from 16 residues. Germline CDR1 reads SGHTA; CDR2 reads FQGNSA.

This clone was counted only a few times. This sequence joins TRBV6-5 and TRBJ1-6; no clear D gene. V was pared by 5 bases and J by 13 bases, with 18 bases between. Per the germline V gene, CDR1 is MNHEY and CDR2 is SVGAGI. The CDR3 spans 14 residues. In DNA, the CDR3 is TGTGCCAGCAGTATATCCGACACCCTAACTCCCCTCCACTTT. Its translation is CASSISDTLTPLHF.

The rearrangement joins TRBV24-1 to TRBJ2-3; no firm D call. The CDR3 spans 14 residues. Trimming removed 4 bases at V and 4 bases at J, with 11 bases between. Looked up from germline, CDR1 is KGHDR and CDR2 is SFDVKD. For the CDR3, the DNA is TGTGCCACCAGTGAATCCGGTTCCGCAGATACGCAGTATTTT. Encoded protein: CATSESGSADTQYF.

In the case of this clone: Other nucleotide sequences from this sample produce the same CDR3. V and J are TRBV10-3 and TRBJ1-2; the D gene is possibly TRBD1 (5 bases). Germline V gene sequence: CDR1 ENHRY, CDR2 SYGVKD. V gave up 2 bases and J gave up 2 bases, with 6 bases separating them. CDR3 length equals 13 residues. As DNA, the CDR3 is TGTGCCATCAGTGAGGCAGGGAACTATGGCTACACCTTC. Protein sequence: CAISEAGNYGYTF.

The CDR3: CASSFGRAPYEQYF. CDR3 coding DNA: TGTGCCAGCAGCTTCGGGAGGGCCCCCTACGAGCAGTACTTC. This chain joins TRBV5-5 and TRBJ2-7, with 8 bases lining up with TRBD2. V shed 2 bases and J 2 bases; nucleotides not matched to a gene: 3. Germline values: CDR1 SGHKS, CDR2 YYEKEE (reference sequence). CDR3 length equals 14 residues.

The J gene is TRBJ2-7, the V gene TRBV9, with 9 bases aligning to TRBD2. The CDR3 has 16 amino acids. Germline CDR1 is SGDLS and CDR2 is YYNGEE. The V and J ends lost 2 bases and 7 bases, in that order; junction bases with no gene match: 13. The chain's CDR3 is CASSVGARLAVGEQYF. In nucleotides, the CDR3 is TGTGCCAGCAGCGTCGGGGCCCGACTAGCGGTTGGGGAGCAGTACTTC.

This chain connects TRBV7-8 to TRBJ2-5; D is possibly TRBD1 (5 bases). The CDR3 has 16 amino acids. Germline-derived CDR1 and CDR2 are SGHVS and FQNEAQ. Trimming left V 1 base short and J 3 bases short, with 15 bases between. DNA for the CDR3: TGTGCCAGCAGCTTAGAGTCTTTTGGACAAAAAGAGACCCAGTACTTC. Protein: CASSLESFGQKETQYF.

The rearrangement uses TRBV10-1 and TRBJ2-2, with a tentative D call TRBD2 (5 bases). The CDR3 has 14 residues. Germline V CDR1 and CDR2: WNHNN, SYGVQD (reference sequence). With 2 bases removed from V and 5 bases from J, the gap between germline ends came to 9 bases. Written as DNA, the CDR3 is TGCGCCAGCAGTGAGGACTACAGAACCGGGGAGCTGTTTTTT. It codes for CASSEDYRTGELFF.

The chain is built from TRBV27 and TRBJ2-3, with a possible D match to TRBD1 (6 bases). Germline V gene sequence: CDR1 MNHEY, CDR2 SMNVEV (reference sequence). V was trimmed by 3 bases and J by 2 bases, leaving 9 bases between them. This CDR3 contains 14 residues. The DNA of the CDR3 is TGTGCCAGCAGTTTTCAGGGGTTCACAGATACGCAGTATTTT. It specifies CASSFQGFTDTQYF.

The CDR3 DNA follows: TGTGCCAGCAGTCGCCCAGGGGTAACCGGGGAGCTGTTTTTT. Translating gives CASSRPGVTGELFF. The gene calls are TRBV28 and TRBJ2-2; tentatively, D is TRBD1 (6 bases). Germline V lookup: CDR1 MDHEN, CDR2 SYDVKM. The V end was cut by 5 bases, the J end by 5 bases, with 12 bases between. The CDR3 consists of 14 residues.

This chain joins TRBV6-1 and TRBJ1-6; D unclear. The CDR3 is 15 amino acids. The V gene lost 2 bases and the J gene lost 7 bases, with 12 bases spanning the gap. The germline V gene has CDR1 MNHNS and CDR2 SASEGT. For the CDR3, the DNA is TGTGCCAGCAGTGAATTTTCTCCGGGGAATTCACCCCTCCACTTT. Protein product: CASSEFSPGNSPLHF.

The V call is TRBV6-5, the J call TRBJ1-3; D remains ambiguous. The germline V gene encodes CDR1 MNHEY and CDR2 SVGAGI. Trimming cost V 4 bases and J 0 bases, with 7 bases left between them. This CDR3 contains 14 residues. The CDR3 spells CASSFTASGNTIYF. CDR3 coding DNA: TGTGCCAGCAGTTTTACAGCCTCTGGAAACACCATATATTTT.